Listed below are T cell receptor beta chains from one sample, sequenced in a study of cytomegalovirus exposure and HLA in healthy donors. This table comes from immunoSEQ multiplex PCR, and its TCRdb copy is limited to in-frame clones, with some not included. The sample has some 76,000 clones. The material sequenced was PBMCs. These receptors were collected from a man in his forties or fifties in good health and CMV-seronegative. Each CDR3 is given with its conserved first and last residue. Fields, in order: D gene, V gene, J gene, CDR3 DNA, CDR3 protein. A D gene is named only where the DNA matches it firmly.

TRBD2	TRBV5-1	TRBJ2-5	TGCGCCAGCAGCCCCACCGCACTAGCGGGAGGGCCGGGGGAGACCCAGTACTTC	CASSPTALAGGPGETQYF
TRBD2	TRBV10-3	TRBJ2-2	TGTGCCATCAGTAACGCGGGGGGGGGCACCGGGGAGCTGTTTTTT	CAISNAGGGTGELFF
-	TRBV18	TRBJ2-5	TGTGCCAGCTCACCACTTCCCCTGGGGCGAGAGACCCAGTACTTC	CASSPLPLGRETQYF
-	TRBV20-1	TRBJ1-1	TGCAGTGCTACTAACACTGAAGCTTTCTTT	CSATNTEAFF
TRBD2	TRBV13	TRBJ2-3	TGTGCCAGCGCCCTGGGAGGGCGGACGTTTGGCACAGATACGCAGTATTTT	CASALGGRTFGTDTQYF
-	TRBV2	TRBJ2-2	TGTGCCAGCAAGGTGGGGGCAGGAGCCACCGGGGAGCTGTTTTTT	CASKVGAGATGELFF
TRBD1	TRBV5-1	TRBJ1-2	TGCGCCAGCAGTTTTGGACAGGGTCTTTATGGCTACACCTTC	CASSFGQGLYGYTF
-	TRBV5-1	TRBJ2-5	TGCGCCAGCAGCGTTCTATCAGGAGAGACCCAGTACTTC	CASSVLSGETQYF
-	TRBV7-9	TRBJ2-5	TGTGCCAGCAGAGCGGAGAACCAAGAGACCCAGTACTTC	CASRAENQETQYF
-	TRBV19	TRBJ2-3	TGTGCCAGTACGAGGGGGGGCCCCACAGATACGCAGTATTTT	CASTRGGPTDTQYF
-	TRBV2	TRBJ2-7	TGTGCCAGCAGTCTAACAGGGTACAACGACGAGCAGTACTTC	CASSLTGYNDEQYF
-	TRBV11-2	TRBJ2-7	TGTGCCAGCAGCGTAACGCAGCGTAACTACGAGCAGTACTTC	CASSVTQRNYEQYF
-	TRBV5-1	TRBJ2-2	TGCGCCAGCAGCTTTTCTTCAGGGGTCAACTCGGGGACCGGGGAGCTGTTTTTT	CASSFSSGVNSGTGELFF
-	TRBV9	TRBJ2-2	TGTGCCAGCAGCAGACTCCCGAACACCGGGGAGCTGTTTTTT	CASSRLPNTGELFF
TRBD1	TRBV30	TRBJ1-5	TGTGCCTGGAGTATAAGGCAGGGGGTTCAGCCCCAGCATTTT	CAWSIRQGVQPQHF
-	TRBV6-4	TRBJ1-2	TGTGCCAGCACCCGACACCCGGCGGGACGGTATGGCTACACCTTC	CASTRHPAGRYGYTF
TRBD2	TRBV12-5	TRBJ2-3	TGTGCTAGTGGCGCGGGACTAGCGGGAGCTGATACGCAGTATTTT	CASGAGLAGADTQYF
-	TRBV11-1	TRBJ1-1	TGTGCCAGCAGCTCCCAATTACAGAGTAACACTGAAGCTTTCTTT	CASSSQLQSNTEAFF
-	TRBV7-9	TRBJ1-4	TGTGCCAGCAGCCCGGCTACTACAGGTGAAAAACTGTTTTTT	CASSPATTGEKLFF
-	TRBV30	TRBJ1-2	TGTGCCTGGAGTGACAGGGATCTTTATGGCTACACCTTC	CAWSDRDLYGYTF
TRBD2	TRBV18	TRBJ2-3	TGTGCCAGCTCACCAATCCGGGCGGGAGCGGGAGATACGCAGTATTTT	CASSPIRAGAGDTQYF
-	TRBV14	TRBJ1-2	TGTGCCAGCAGCCTAACCTCCCGGAGGGGCTATGGCTACACCTTC	CASSLTSRRGYGYTF
-	TRBV7-2	TRBJ1-2	TGTGCCAGCAGCTTACATTGGGGGGAGTATGGCTACACCTTC	CASSLHWGEYGYTF
-	TRBV4-3	TRBJ2-5	TGCGCCAGCAGCCAAGATAGCAGATACCAAGAGACCCAGTACTTC	CASSQDSRYQETQYF
-	TRBV5-8	TRBJ1-4	TGTGCCAGCAGCAGTGTACCCGGCGTGCGGAATGAAAAACTGTTTTTT	CASSSVPGVRNEKLFF
-	TRBV19	TRBJ1-2	TGTGCCAGTACCCAAGGAGTAGCTGGCTACACCTTC	CASTQGVAGYTF
-	TRBV7-9	TRBJ2-7	TGTGCCAGCAGCTGGCAGGGGCCTGTTTACGAGCAGTACTTC	CASSWQGPVYEQYF
TRBD2	TRBV7-2	TRBJ2-2	TGTGCCAGCAGCTTAAGCGGGAGAGGTGCCGGGGAGCTGTTTTTT	CASSLSGRGAGELFF
TRBD1	TRBV7-9	TRBJ2-2	TGTGCCAAGCTCGGGGGGACAGGGGCCGGGGAGCTGTTTTTT	CAKLGGTGAGELFF
TRBD1	TRBV9	TRBJ2-6	TGTGCCAGCAGCGTGAACCGGGACAGGGGGACTGGGGCCAACGTCCTGACTTTC	CASSVNRDRGTGANVLTF
-	TRBV19	TRBJ2-2	TGTGCCAGTGGGGTGGCAGGGGAGACCGGGGAGCTGTTTTTT	CASGVAGETGELFF
-	TRBV5-6	TRBJ2-2	TGTGCCAGCAGGCTTTCCGGCACCGGGGAGCTGTTTTTT	CASRLSGTGELFF
-	TRBV15	TRBJ1-5	TGTGCCACCGCGGGGAGGTCGCGCAATCAGCCCCAGCATTTT	CATAGRSRNQPQHF
-	TRBV5-4	TRBJ2-7	TGTGCCAGCAGCTTAACAGGCAGCTACGAGCAGTACTTC	CASSLTGSYEQYF
-	TRBV10-1	TRBJ1-2	TGCGCCAGCAGTGAAAACAATTATGGCTACACCTTC	CASSENNYGYTF
TRBD1	TRBV7-6	TRBJ1-5	TGTGCCAGCAGCGCAACAGGGGGCGATCAGCCCCAGCATTTT	CASSATGGDQPQHF